These 28 T cell receptor beta chains were all obtained from the same sample, sequenced in a study of Ad26.COV2.S vaccination and SARS-CoV-2 variants. The table came from immunoSEQ multiplex PCR; TCRdb's copy has only in-frame clones and leaves some out. Found here are about 480,000 clones, roughly nine tenths of them singletons; the top ten hold around 13%. The sample's treatment: about 20 received Ad26.COV2.S at low or high dose, single or two shots; five or six received placebo; per-sample allocation not given. Sample collection was performed on day 63 after the first vaccine or placebo injection. Source: peripheral blood, taken in a trial of Ad26.COV2.S vaccine versus placebo. The receptors originated from a person aged 18 to 59 who received the Ad26.COV2.S COVID-19 vaccine or a placebo.

The chain is built from TRBV28 and TRBJ1-4; perhaps TRBD1 as D (6 bases). Trimming removed 10 bases at V and 4 bases at J, with 19 bases between. There are 15 residues in the CDR3. Germline V lookup: CDR1 MDHEN, CDR2 SYDVKM. The CDR3 sequence is CATPDPDSFNEKLFF. For the CDR3, the DNA is TGTGCCACCCCGGATCCGGACAGTTTTAATGAAAAACTGTTTTTT.

The rearrangement links TRBV5-1 to TRBJ2-5; D gene unclear. V was clipped by 0 bases and J by 1 base, with 10 bases between them. The CDR3 loop spans 15 amino acids. Germline V gene lookup returns CDR1 SGHRS and CDR2 YFSETQ. CDR3 sequence: CASSLAGRAQETQYF. DNA of the CDR3: TGCGCCAGCAGCTTGGCCGGTAGGGCCCAAGAGACCCAGTACTTC. Full variable domain (outside the CDR3, taken from reference TRBV5-1 and TRBJ2-5): KAGVTQTPRYLIKTRGQQVTLSCSPISGHRSVSWYQQTPGQGLQFLFEYFSETQRNKGNFPGRFSGRQFSNSRSEMNVSTLELGDSALYLCASSLAGRAQETQYFGPGTRLLVL.

J is TRBJ1-5 and V is TRBV19, with D tentatively TRBD1 (5 bases). This CDR3 spans 17 amino acids. CDR1 and CDR2 from the germline V gene are LNHDA and SQIVND (reference sequence). Trimming took off 2 bases at V and 1 base at J, with 15 bases between the two ends. CDR3 protein: CASSIKGGAPSNQPQHF. The CDR3 region has the DNA TGTGCCAGTAGTATAAAGGGAGGGGCCCCGAGCAATCAGCCCCAGCATTTT.

The rearrangement uses TRBV9 and TRBJ2-3; D is ambiguous. CDR1 is SGDLS and CDR2 is YYNGEE in the germline V gene. V lost 0 bases to trimming and J lost 3 bases, with 11 bases between them. This CDR3 contains 15 residues. The CDR3: CASSVATWATDTQYF. CDR3 bases: TGTGCCAGCAGCGTAGCTACTTGGGCGACAGATACGCAGTATTTT.

The chain couples TRBV18 to TRBJ2-7; 8 bases align to TRBD2. J gave up 5 bases and V 3 bases, and 12 bases lay outside the gene matches. Germline-derived CDR1 and CDR2 are KGHSH and LQKENI. The CDR3 is 16 amino acids. The CDR3 protein is CASSPYGEREFNEQYF. CDR3 DNA: TGTGCCAGCTCACCCTACGGGGAGCGGGAGTTCAACGAGCAGTACTTC.

The V gene is TRBV27, the J gene TRBJ1-1; D gene ambiguous. The germline V gene encodes CDR1 MNHEY and CDR2 SMNVEV (reference sequence). The CDR3 totals 15 residues. V lost 0 bases and J 1 base, leaving 9 bases between the germline ends. The CDR3 coding sequence is TGTGCCAGCAGTTTATCGCTGTTATGGAACACTGAAGCTTTCTTT. Protein sequence: CASSLSLLWNTEAFF.

This chain connects TRBV5-5 to TRBJ2-2; 8 bases align to TRBD1. V shed 6 bases and J 6 bases; nucleotides not matched to a gene: 16. Looked up from germline, CDR1 is SGHKS and CDR2 is YYEKEE (reference sequence). This CDR3 comprises 17 residues. The CDR3 protein is CASINPADRVLAGELFF. The CDR3 DNA sequence: TGTGCCAGCATCAACCCGGCGGACAGGGTATTGGCCGGGGAGCTGTTTTTT.

This chain joins TRBV30 and TRBJ2-7; 14 nucleotides line up with TRBD2. Germline V gives CDR1 GTSNPN, CDR2 SVGIG (reference sequence). This CDR3 has 22 residues. J gave up 0 bases and V 0 bases, and 19 bases lay outside the gene matches. CDR3 sequence: CAWSVKWGMTSGRAQLSYEQYF. The CDR3 bases are TGTGCCTGGAGTGTAAAGTGGGGAATGACTAGCGGGAGGGCCCAACTCTCCTACGAGCAGTACTTC.

The V and J genes are TRBV4-3 and TRBJ1-1; no clear D. Between the trimmed V and J ends, which lost 0 bases and 3 bases, there was a span of 8 bases. Germline V CDR1 and CDR2: LGHNA, YSLEER. This CDR3 region has 14 residues. CDR3: CASSQDWRDTEAFF. As DNA, the CDR3 is TGCGCCAGCAGCCAAGATTGGAGGGACACTGAAGCTTTCTTT.

The V gene is TRBV11-3, the J gene TRBJ2-1; TRBD1 might be the D (7 bases). The CDR3 runs 16 residues. Per the germline V gene, CDR1 is SGHNT and CDR2 is YENEEA. V gave up 4 bases and J gave up 5 bases, with 18 bases separating them. CDR3 loop: CASSSTGQGGNNEQFF. CDR3 sequence (DNA): TGTGCCAGCAGCTCCACCGGGCAGGGGGGAAACAATGAGCAGTTCTTC.

The rearrangement uses TRBV18 and TRBJ2-2, with D possibly TRBD2 on 6 matching bases. Trimming took 3 bases from V and 4 from J, leaving 27 bases between them. Per germline, CDR1 KGHSH and CDR2 LQKENI. This CDR3 spans 20 amino acids. The CDR3 coding sequence is TGTGCCAGCTCACCGCGGCTGGGACTGACAAAGGTCGTTGGCACCGGGGAGCTGTTTTTT. Its translation is CASSPRLGLTKVVGTGELFF. The full variable domain, rest sourced from reference TRBV18 and TRBJ2-2, is NAGVMQNPRHLVRRRGQEARLRCSPMKGHSHVYWYRQLPEEGLKFMVYLQKENIIDESGMPKERFSAEFPKEGPSILRIQQVVRGDSAAYFCASSPRLGLTKVVGTGELFFGEGSRLTVL.

The chain joins TRBV6-5 to TRBJ2-2; TRBD1 aligns across 9 bases. Trimming cost V 6 bases and J 8 bases; bases outside gene matches: 10. Germline V CDR1 and CDR2: MNHEY, SVGAGI. The CDR3 length is 15 residues. CDR3 sequence: CASRRDRVGTGELFF. The CDR3 nucleotides read TGTGCCAGCAGACGGGACAGGGTGGGAACGGGGGAGCTGTTTTTT.

The chain carries TRBV15 and TRBJ2-1; no firm D call. V shed 2 bases and J shed 2 bases, with 1 base lying between them. CDR1 LNHNV and CDR2 YYDKDF come from the germline V gene (reference sequence). This CDR3 contains 12 residues. DNA for the CDR3: TGTGCCACCAGCAGAACCTACAATGAGCAGTTCTTC. This codes for CATSRTYNEQFF.

J is TRBJ1-4 and V is TRBV5-1, with 8 bases aligning to TRBD1. Trimming cost V 0 bases and J 4 bases; bases outside gene matches: 2. CDR1 and CDR2 (germline): SGHRS, YFSETQ. The length of the CDR3 is 15 residues. The CDR3 DNA reads TGCGCCAGCAGCTTGGGACAGGGGAATAATGAAAAACTGTTTTTT. Encoded protein: CASSLGQGNNEKLFF.

Details on this clone: The sample contains more than one DNA sequence encoding this CDR3. This chain uses TRBV12-3 or TRBV12-4 with TRBJ2-5, with D uncertain. Trimming removed 6 bases at V and 5 bases at J, with 7 bases between. CDR3 length: 11 amino acids. The CDR3 nucleotides read TGTGCCAGCAGCCCAAGGGAGACCCAGTACTTC. It translates to CASSPRETQYF.

This chain links TRBV9 with TRBJ1-2; TRBD1 is a possible D gene (6 bases). Germline loops: CDR1 SGDLS, CDR2 YYNGEE. The CDR3 sequence is 16 residues long. V lost 0 bases and J lost 4, with 16 bases in between. The CDR3 bases are TGTGCCAGCAGCGTAGGACAGGACCCCGGGGCCTATGGCTACACCTTC. This encodes CASSVGQDPGAYGYTF.

The chain combines TRBV9 with TRBJ2-1, with D possibly TRBD1 on 6 matching bases. Trimming took off 0 bases at V and 3 bases at J, with 13 bases between the two ends. The germline CDR1 and CDR2 sequences are SGDLS and YYNGEE. This CDR3 is built from 16 residues. The CDR3 region is CASSVEVRGGYNEQFF. In nucleotides, the CDR3 is TGTGCCAGCAGCGTAGAGGTCAGAGGGGGCTACAATGAGCAGTTCTTC.

The V call is TRBV7-2, the J call TRBJ2-6; TRBD1 or TRBD2 may be the D gene (5 bases each). The V end lost 5 bases, the J end lost 4 bases, and 12 bases lay between the germline ends. The CDR3 is made up of 15 amino acids. Germline lookup yields CDR1 SGHTA and CDR2 FQGNSA. The CDR3 sequence: CASSGGNTGANVLTF. The CDR3 nucleotides are TGTGCCAGCAGCGGGGGAAATACCGGGGCCAACGTCCTGACTTTC.

V usage is TRBV7-3 and J usage is TRBJ1-3, with TRBD1 as a possible D gene (5 bases). Deletions cut 3 bases from V and 7 bases from J, with 10 bases between. The CDR3 is 13 amino acids. Germline CDR1 reads SGHTA; CDR2 reads FQGTGA. CDR3 sequence reads: CASSLGTGNTIYF. In DNA form, the CDR3 reads TGTGCCAGCAGCTTGGGGACCGGGAACACCATATATTTT.

The chain uses TRBV5-8 and TRBJ2-1; 10 bases fit TRBD1. There are 14 residues in the CDR3. J lost 6 bases, V lost 4 bases, and 4 bases had no gene match. Germline CDR1 reads SGHTS; CDR2 reads YDEGEE. DNA for the CDR3: TGTGCCAGCAGCCTGGACAGGGGGGGCAATGAGCAGTTCTTC. It translates to CASSLDRGGNEQFF.

The V gene is TRBV14, the J gene TRBJ2-1; no definite D call. This CDR3 spans 13 amino acids. CDR1 and CDR2 (germline): SGHDN, FVKESK. The V end lost 0 bases, the J end lost 7 bases, and 7 bases lay between the germline ends. The DNA of the CDR3 is TGTGCCAGCAGCCAAGAGTTGGGAAATGAGCAGTTCTTC. Amino acids: CASSQELGNEQFF.

Regarding this clone: Other DNA sequences in the same sample also yield this CDR3. The J gene is TRBJ2-3, the V gene TRBV5-1; unclear D gene. This CDR3 is built from 12 residues. CDR1 and CDR2 (germline): SGHRS, YFSETQ. V gave up 1 base and J gave up 4 bases, with 4 bases separating them. As DNA, the CDR3 is TGCGCCAGCAGCTTGAAGGCAGATACGCAGTATTTT. Amino acids: CASSLKADTQYF.

DNA of the CDR3: TGTGCCAGCAGTATAGCGGCTAACTACGAGCAGTACTTC. Residues: CASSIAANYEQYF. This sequence joins TRBV5-6 and TRBJ2-7, with D perhaps matching TRBD2 (6 bases). Looked up from germline, CDR1 is SGHDT and CDR2 is YYEEEE. This CDR3 has 13 residues. The germline V and J ends were trimmed by 5 bases and 3 bases, with 12 bases remaining between them.

The chain links TRBV7-6 to TRBJ2-3, with D unresolved. The length of the CDR3 is 13 residues. V was shortened by 1 base and J by 10 bases, with 12 bases between the two germline ends. The germline V gene has CDR1 SGHVS and CDR2 FNYEAQ. This chain's CDR3 is CASSLGSSGSQYF. Here the CDR3 DNA reads TGTGCCAGCAGCTTAGGTAGCTCTGGGTCGCAGTATTTT.

The chain recombines TRBV12-3 or TRBV12-4 with TRBJ1-1; D not certain. The CDR3 is made up of 12 amino acids. V was cut by 5 bases and J by 6 bases, with 10 bases left in between. CDR3 loop: CASSPGRSEAFF. Written as DNA, the CDR3 is TGTGCCAGCAGTCCTGGGAGGTCTGAAGCTTTCTTT.

The V gene is TRBV19, the J gene TRBJ1-2, with 8 bases that match TRBD1. CDR1 is LNHDA and CDR2 is SQIVND in the germline V gene (reference sequence). With 5 bases clipped from V and 2 bases from J, the junction kept 4 bases outside the gene matches. This CDR3 has 14 amino acids. CDR3 in amino acids: CASSPRQGNYGYTF. The CDR3 bases are TGTGCCAGTAGTCCCCGACAGGGGAACTATGGCTACACCTTC.

The J gene is TRBJ2-7, the V gene TRBV9; D is ambiguous. Deletions cut 0 bases from V and 3 bases from J, with 10 bases between. The CDR3 runs 14 residues. Germline CDR1 reads SGDLS; CDR2 reads YYNGEE. The CDR3 protein is CASSVGVNSYEQYF. In nucleotides, the CDR3 is TGTGCCAGCAGCGTAGGTGTTAACAGCTACGAGCAGTACTTC. The whole variable domain, remainder taken from reference TRBV9 and TRBJ2-7, is DSGVTQTPKHLITATGQRVTLRCSPRSGDLSVYWYQQSLDQGLQFLIQYYNGEERAKGNILERFSAQQFPDLHSELNLSSLELGDSALYFCASSVGVNSYEQYFGPGTRLTVT.

This chain uses TRBV9 with TRBJ2-5; D gene uncertain. The V end was cut by 0 bases, the J end by 5 bases, with 11 bases between. CDR3 size: 14 residues. CDR1 and CDR2 from the germline V gene are SGDLS and YYNGEE. CDR3 loop: CASSVDFGRETQYF. DNA of the CDR3: TGTGCCAGCAGCGTAGATTTTGGGCGGGAGACCCAGTACTTC.